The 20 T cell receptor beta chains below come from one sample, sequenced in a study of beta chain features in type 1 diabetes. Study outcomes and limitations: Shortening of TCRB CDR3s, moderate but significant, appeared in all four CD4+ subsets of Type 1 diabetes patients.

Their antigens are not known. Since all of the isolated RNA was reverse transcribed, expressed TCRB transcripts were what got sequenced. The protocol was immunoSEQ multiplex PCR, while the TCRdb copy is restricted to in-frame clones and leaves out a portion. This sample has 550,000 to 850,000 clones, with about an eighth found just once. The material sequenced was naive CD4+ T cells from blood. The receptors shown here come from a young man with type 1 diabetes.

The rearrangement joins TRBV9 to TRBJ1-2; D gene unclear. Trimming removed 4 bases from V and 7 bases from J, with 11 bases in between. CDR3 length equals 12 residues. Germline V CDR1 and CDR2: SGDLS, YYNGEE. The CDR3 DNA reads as TGTGCCAGCAGCCCCCACAGTTCTGGCTACACCTTC. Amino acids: CASSPHSSGYTF.

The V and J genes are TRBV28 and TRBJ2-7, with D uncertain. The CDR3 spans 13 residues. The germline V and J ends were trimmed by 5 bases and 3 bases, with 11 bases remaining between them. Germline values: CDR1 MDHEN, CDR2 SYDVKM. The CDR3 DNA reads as TGTGCCAGCAGTCTTGGACGGAACTACGAGCAGTACTTC. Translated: CASSLGRNYEQYF.

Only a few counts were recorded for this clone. CDR3 amino acids: CAWSVFSISEQYF. In DNA, the CDR3 is TGTGCCTGGAGTGTATTCTCAATCTCCGAGCAGTACTTC. The chain has TRBV30 and TRBJ2-7, with unresolved D. Germline V gene data show CDR1 as GTSNPN and CDR2 as SVGIG (reference sequence). Trimming pared 0 bases from V and 6 bases from J, leaving 12 bases between. The length of the CDR3 is 13 residues.

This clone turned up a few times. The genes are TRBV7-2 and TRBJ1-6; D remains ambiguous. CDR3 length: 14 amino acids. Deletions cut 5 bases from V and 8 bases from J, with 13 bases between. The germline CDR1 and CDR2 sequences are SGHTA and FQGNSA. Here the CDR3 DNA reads TGTGCCAGCAGCCCCTGGACTAGGGATTCACCCCTCCACTTT. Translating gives CASSPWTRDSPLHF.

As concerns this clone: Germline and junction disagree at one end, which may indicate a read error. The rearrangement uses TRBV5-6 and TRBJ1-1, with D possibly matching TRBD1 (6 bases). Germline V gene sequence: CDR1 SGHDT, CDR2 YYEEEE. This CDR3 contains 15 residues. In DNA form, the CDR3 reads TGTGCCAGCACCTTGGCATCCAGGGGAAGGACTGAAGCTTTCTTT. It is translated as CASTLASRGRTEAFF.

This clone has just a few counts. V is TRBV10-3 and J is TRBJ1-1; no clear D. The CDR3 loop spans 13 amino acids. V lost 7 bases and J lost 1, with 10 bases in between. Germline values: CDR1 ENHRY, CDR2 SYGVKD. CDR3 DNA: TGTGCCATCAAAGTGAACACGAACACTGAAGCTTTCTTT. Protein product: CAIKVNTNTEAFF.

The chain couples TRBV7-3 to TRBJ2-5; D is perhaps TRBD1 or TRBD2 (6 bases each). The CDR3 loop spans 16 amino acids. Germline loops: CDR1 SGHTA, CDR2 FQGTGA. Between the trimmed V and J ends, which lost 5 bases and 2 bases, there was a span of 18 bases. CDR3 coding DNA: TGTGCCAGCAGCGCCTCGACGGGGGCCGGTCAAGAGACCCAGTACTTC. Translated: CASSASTGAGQETQYF.

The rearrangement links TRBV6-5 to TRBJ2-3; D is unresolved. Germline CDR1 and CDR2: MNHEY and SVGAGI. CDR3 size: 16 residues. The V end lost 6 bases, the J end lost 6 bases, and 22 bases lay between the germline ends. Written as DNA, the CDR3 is TGTGCCAGCAGCTACCAGACTGGCCCCCAAGCGGATACGCAGTATTTT. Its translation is CASSYQTGPQADTQYF.

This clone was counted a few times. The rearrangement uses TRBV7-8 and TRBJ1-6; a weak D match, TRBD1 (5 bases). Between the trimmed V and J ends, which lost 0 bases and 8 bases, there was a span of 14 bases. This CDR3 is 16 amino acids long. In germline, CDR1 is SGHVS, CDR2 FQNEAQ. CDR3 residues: CASSLAPQGGDSPLHF. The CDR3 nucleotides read TGTGCCAGCAGCTTAGCTCCGCAGGGCGGGGATTCACCCCTCCACTTT.

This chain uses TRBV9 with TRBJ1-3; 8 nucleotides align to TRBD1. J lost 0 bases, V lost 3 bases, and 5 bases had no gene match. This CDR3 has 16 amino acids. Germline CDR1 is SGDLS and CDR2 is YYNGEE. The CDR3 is CASSARDRHSGNTIYF. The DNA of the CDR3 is TGTGCCAGCAGCGCCAGGGACAGGCACTCTGGAAACACCATATATTTT.

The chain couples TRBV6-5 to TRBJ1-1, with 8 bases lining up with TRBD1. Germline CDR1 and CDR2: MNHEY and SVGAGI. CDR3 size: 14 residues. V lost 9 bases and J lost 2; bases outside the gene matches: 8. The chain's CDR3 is CASLRDRTNTEAFF. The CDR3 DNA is TGTGCCAGTCTCCGGGACAGGACAAACACTGAAGCTTTCTTT.

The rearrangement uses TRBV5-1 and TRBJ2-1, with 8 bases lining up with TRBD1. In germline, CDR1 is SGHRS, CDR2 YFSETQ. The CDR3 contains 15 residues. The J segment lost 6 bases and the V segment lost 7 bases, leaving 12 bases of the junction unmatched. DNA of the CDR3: TGCGCCAGCTGTCTCGGGACAGGCCAAGTCAATGAGCAGTTCTTC. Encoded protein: CASCLGTGQVNEQFF.

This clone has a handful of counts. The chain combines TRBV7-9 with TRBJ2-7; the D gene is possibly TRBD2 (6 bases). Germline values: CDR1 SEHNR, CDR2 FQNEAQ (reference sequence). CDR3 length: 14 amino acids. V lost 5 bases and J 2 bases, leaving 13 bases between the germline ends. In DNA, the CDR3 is TGTGCCAGCAGCGCCGGGACTGCCCCCTACGAGCAGTACTTC. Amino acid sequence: CASSAGTAPYEQYF.

Here the CDR3 DNA reads TGTGCCAGCAGTGAACAGTGGCGCAATCAGCCCCAGCATTTT. Translated, it gives CASSEQWRNQPQHF. This chain uses TRBV6-1 with TRBJ1-5; unclear D gene. The germline V gene encodes CDR1 MNHNS and CDR2 SASEGT. The CDR3 consists of 14 residues. The V end lost 2 bases, the J end lost 2 bases, and 7 bases lay between the germline ends.

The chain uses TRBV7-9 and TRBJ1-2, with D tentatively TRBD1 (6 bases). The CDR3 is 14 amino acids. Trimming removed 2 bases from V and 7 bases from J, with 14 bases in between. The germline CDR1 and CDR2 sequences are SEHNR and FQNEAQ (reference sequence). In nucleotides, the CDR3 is TGTGCCAGCAGCTTAATGGAGGGGGAGCGTGGCTACACCTTC. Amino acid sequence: CASSLMEGERGYTF. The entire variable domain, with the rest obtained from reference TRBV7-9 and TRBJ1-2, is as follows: DTGVSQNPRHKITKRGQNVTFRCDPISEHNRLYWYRQTLGQGPEFLTYFQNEAQLEKSRLLSDRFSAERPKGSFSTLEIQRTEQGDSAMYLCASSLMEGERGYTFGSGTRLTVV.

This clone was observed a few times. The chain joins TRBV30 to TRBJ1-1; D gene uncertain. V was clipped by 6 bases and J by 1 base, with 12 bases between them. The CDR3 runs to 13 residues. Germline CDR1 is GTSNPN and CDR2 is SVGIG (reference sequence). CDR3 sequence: CACPAAANTEAFF. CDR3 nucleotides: TGTGCCTGTCCCGCCGCGGCGAACACTGAAGCTTTCTTT. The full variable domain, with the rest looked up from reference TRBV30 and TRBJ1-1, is SQTIHQWPATLVQPVGSPLSLECTVEGTSNPNLYWYRQAAGRGLQLLFYSVGIGQISSEVPQNLSASRPQDRQFILSSKKLLLSDSGFYLCACPAAANTEAFFGQGTRLTVV.

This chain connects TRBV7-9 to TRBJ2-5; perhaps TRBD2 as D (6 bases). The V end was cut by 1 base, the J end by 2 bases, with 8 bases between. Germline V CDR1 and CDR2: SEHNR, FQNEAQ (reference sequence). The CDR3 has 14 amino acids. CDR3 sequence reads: CASSLVLAQETQYF. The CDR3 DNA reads TGTGCCAGCAGCTTAGTCCTAGCGCAAGAGACCCAGTACTTC.

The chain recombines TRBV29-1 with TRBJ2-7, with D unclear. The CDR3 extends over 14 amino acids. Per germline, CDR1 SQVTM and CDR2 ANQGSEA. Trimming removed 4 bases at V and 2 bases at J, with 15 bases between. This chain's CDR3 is CSVGVATPAYEQYF. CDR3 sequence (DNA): TGCAGCGTTGGGGTCGCGACACCAGCCTACGAGCAGTACTTC.

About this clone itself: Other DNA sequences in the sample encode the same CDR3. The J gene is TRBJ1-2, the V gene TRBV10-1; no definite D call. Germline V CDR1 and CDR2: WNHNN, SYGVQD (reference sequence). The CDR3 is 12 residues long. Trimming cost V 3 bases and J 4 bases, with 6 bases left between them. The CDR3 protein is CASSDGFYGYTF. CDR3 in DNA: TGCGCCAGCAGTGACGGATTCTATGGCTACACCTTC.

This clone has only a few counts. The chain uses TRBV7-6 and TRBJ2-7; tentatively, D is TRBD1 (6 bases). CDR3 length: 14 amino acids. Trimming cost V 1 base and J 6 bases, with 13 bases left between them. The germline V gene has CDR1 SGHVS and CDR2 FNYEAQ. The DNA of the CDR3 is TGTGCCAGCAGCTTAGGGACAGCTACCTTCGAGCAGTACTTC. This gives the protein CASSLGTATFEQYF.